Presented here are 17 T cell receptor beta chains from one specimen sequenced in a study of blood T cell repertoires in COVID-19. TCRdb keeps only in-frame clones here, not all; method: immunoSEQ multiplex PCR. This sample has 65,000 or so clones, with 65% to 85% found just once. The source material was peripheral blood. These receptor sequences come from a man aged 30 to 45 with COVID-19, enrolled during active disease.

The chain combines TRBV6-5 with TRBJ2-3; TRBD1 aligns across 9 bases. CDR1 MNHEY and CDR2 SVGAGI come from the germline V gene. This CDR3 region has 13 residues. V trimming: 8 bases; J trimming: 5 bases; junction bases outside the gene matches: 5. This CDR3 reads CASGGTGLDTQYF. The CDR3 DNA is TGTGCCAGCGGCGGGACAGGGCTAGATACGCAGTATTTT.

V gene TRBV6-1 combines with J gene TRBJ2-7; 7 nucleotides align to TRBD1. The ends lost 6 bases at V and 4 bases at J; junction bases unmatched: 6. The CDR3 contains 13 residues. Germline CDR1 is MNHNS and CDR2 is SASEGT. CDR3 amino acids: CASSPEQGYEQYF. In nucleotides, the CDR3 is TGTGCCAGCAGCCCAGAACAGGGGTACGAGCAGTACTTC.

The genes are TRBV11-1 and TRBJ2-1, with 7 bases aligning to TRBD1. In germline, CDR1 is SGHAT, CDR2 FQDESV (reference sequence). The CDR3 totals 15 residues. Germline trimming cut 5 bases from V and 0 bases from J; bases unmatched to any gene: 4. CDR3 loop: CASSVYRGSYNEQFF. The CDR3 bases are TGTGCCAGCAGCGTCTACAGGGGCTCCTACAATGAGCAGTTCTTC. The full variable domain, completed using reference TRBV11-1 and TRBJ2-1, is EAEVAQSPRYKITEKSQAVAFWCDPISGHATLYWYRQILGQGPELLVQFQDESVVDDSQLPKDRFSAERLKGVDSTLKIQPAELGDSAMYLCASSVYRGSYNEQFFGPGTRLTVL.

V is TRBV7-3 and J is TRBJ2-1; D possibly corresponds to TRBD2 (6 bases). Looked up from germline, CDR1 is SGHTA and CDR2 is FQGTGA. The CDR3 loop spans 16 amino acids. Trimming removed 5 bases at V and 2 bases at J, with 16 bases between. The CDR3 loop is CASSRTVEGAYNEQFF. CDR3 nucleotides: TGTGCCAGCAGCAGAACAGTGGAGGGAGCCTACAATGAGCAGTTCTTC. The full variable domain, rest sourced from reference TRBV7-3 and TRBJ2-1, is GAGVSQTPSNKVTEKGKYVELRCDPISGHTALYWYRQSLGQGPEFLIYFQGTGAADDSGLPNDRFFAVRPEGSVSTLKIQRTERGDSAVYLCASSRTVEGAYNEQFFGPGTRLTVL.

CDR3 loop: CASSVGQGSEKLFF. The CDR3 DNA sequence: TGTGCCAGCAGCGTAGGACAGGGAAGTGAAAAACTGTTTTTT. The chain has TRBV9 and TRBJ1-4, with 7 bases that match TRBD1. Germline V lookup: CDR1 SGDLS, CDR2 YYNGEE. Trimming removed 0 bases from V and 7 bases from J; junction bases left unmatched: 3. This CDR3 is 14 amino acids long. Based on the CDR3 plus reference TRBV9 and TRBJ1-4, the full variable domain is DSGVTQTPKHLITATGQRVTLRCSPRSGDLSVYWYQQSLDQGLQFLIQYYNGEERAKGNILERFSAQQFPDLHSELNLSSLELGDSALYFCASSVGQGSEKLFFGSGTQLSVL.

This sequence joins TRBV2 and TRBJ1-6, with 8 nucleotides matching TRBD1. The CDR3 is 15 residues long. From germline, CDR1 is SNHLY and CDR2 FYNNEI. With 6 bases clipped from V and 6 bases from J, the junction kept 7 bases outside the gene matches. CDR3: CASSTTGDGNSPLHF. In nucleotides, the CDR3 is TGTGCCAGCAGCACGACAGGGGACGGTAATTCACCCCTCCACTTT.

The gene calls are TRBV11-2 and TRBJ2-1; D perhaps matches TRBD1 (5 bases). Trimming took 5 bases from V and 4 from J, leaving 18 bases between them. Germline loops: CDR1 SGHAT, CDR2 FQNNGV. CDR3 length: 16 amino acids. CDR3 protein: CASSPERGNPYNEQFF. The DNA of the CDR3 is TGTGCCAGCAGCCCAGAAAGGGGAAACCCGTACAATGAGCAGTTCTTC.

Remarks on this clone: Other DNA sequences in this sample translate to the same CDR3. This sequence joins TRBV5-1 and TRBJ1-1, with D tentatively TRBD1 (5 bases). The CDR3 contains 14 residues. The V gene's germline CDR1 is SGHRS and CDR2 YFSETQ. Deletions cut 1 base from V and 4 bases from J, with 11 bases between. The CDR3 DNA reads as TGCGCCAGCAGCTTGTATCGGGGGTCCACTGAAGCTTTCTTT. It codes for CASSLYRGSTEAFF.

V and J are TRBV5-1 and TRBJ2-3; tentatively, D is TRBD2 (7 bases). Deletions cut 7 bases from V and 3 bases from J, with 15 bases between. The CDR3 has 14 residues. Germline lookup yields CDR1 SGHRS and CDR2 YFSETQ. CDR3 nucleotide sequence: TGCGCCAGCTATGAAGGGGGGGAGACAGATACGCAGTATTTT. It codes for CASYEGGETDTQYF.

This clone was counted only a few times. This chain connects TRBV30 to TRBJ2-7; 9 bases match TRBD1. The germline CDR1 and CDR2 sequences are GTSNPN and SVGIG (reference sequence). V was pared by 4 bases and J by 2 bases, with 6 bases of the junction left unmatched. The CDR3 loop spans 14 amino acids. In DNA form, the CDR3 reads TGTGCCTGGAAGTTCGGGACAGGGCCCTACGAGCAGTACTTC. This gives the protein CAWKFGTGPYEQYF.

V usage is TRBV5-5 and J usage is TRBJ2-1; 7 bases align to TRBD2. J gave up 7 bases and V 5 bases, and 9 bases lay outside the gene matches. Germline-derived CDR1 and CDR2 are SGHKS and YYEKEE (reference sequence). This CDR3 region has 14 residues. CDR3 amino acids: CASSLGTIGNEQFF. The DNA for the CDR3 is TGTGCCAGCAGTCTCGGGACTATCGGGAATGAGCAGTTCTTC.

The rearrangement uses TRBV7-9 and TRBJ2-7; the match to TRBD1 covers 12 bases. V was pared by 1 base and J by 7 bases, with 8 bases of the junction left unmatched. The CDR3 is made up of 16 amino acids. Germline CDR1 is SEHNR and CDR2 is FQNEAQ (reference sequence). The CDR3, as DNA: TGTGCCAGCAGCTTAGTCCTGGGACAGGGGGCGCAGGAGCAGTACTTC. Its protein is CASSLVLGQGAQEQYF.

V is TRBV12-3 or TRBV12-4 and J is TRBJ1-5; D is possibly TRBD1 (6 bases). CDR3 length: 12 residues. Trimming removed 8 bases at V and 5 bases at J, with 10 bases between. CDR3 nucleotides: TGTGCCAGCCGGAAGGGGGATCAGCCCCAGCATTTT. It is translated as CASRKGDQPQHF.

This chain links TRBV19 with TRBJ2-6; maybe TRBD2 (6 bases). V lost 5 bases and J lost 4, with 15 bases in between. This CDR3 spans 16 amino acids. Germline lookup yields CDR1 LNHDA and CDR2 SQIVND (reference sequence). The CDR3 region is CASSPRGGTGANVLTF. The CDR3, as DNA: TGTGCCAGTAGTCCCAGAGGAGGGACCGGGGCCAACGTCCTGACTTTC. The entire variable domain, with the rest obtained from reference TRBV19 and TRBJ2-6, is as follows: DGGITQSPKYLFRKEGQNVTLSCEQNLNHDAMYWYRQDPGQGLRLIYYSQIVNDFQKGDIAEGYSVSREKKESFPLTVTSAQKNPTAFYLCASSPRGGTGANVLTFGAGSRLTVL.

This chain links TRBV29-1 with TRBJ2-3; D gene unclear. Germline values: CDR1 SQVTM, CDR2 ANQGSEA. The V end was cut by 0 bases, the J end by 10 bases, with 20 bases between. The CDR3 runs to 15 residues. CDR3 loop: CSVEDPRSLGVAQYF. The CDR3 nucleotides read TGCAGCGTTGAAGATCCGAGGTCTCTGGGTGTAGCGCAGTATTTT.

The J gene is TRBJ2-7, the V gene TRBV28; D perhaps matches TRBD2 (6 bases). CDR1 is MDHEN and CDR2 is SYDVKM in the germline V gene. The CDR3 loop spans 15 amino acids. Trimming cost V 4 bases and J 2 bases, with 15 bases left between them. The chain's CDR3 is CASSSDRDSPYEQYF. The CDR3, as DNA: TGTGCCAGCAGTTCCGACCGGGACTCTCCCTACGAGCAGTACTTC.

The chain employs TRBV6-4 and TRBJ2-3, with 12 bases fitting TRBD2. The J segment lost 3 bases and the V segment lost 8 bases, leaving 9 bases of the junction unmatched. Germline CDR1 reads MRHNA; CDR2 reads SNTAGT. This CDR3 spans 16 amino acids. In DNA, the CDR3 is TGTGCCAGCTCCCGTAGGACTAGCGGGGATACAGATACGCAGTATTTT. Translating it yields CASSRRTSGDTDTQYF.